The 8 T cell receptor beta chains below all came from one sample that was sequenced in a study of human T cells and chemical hapten exposure. TCRdb re-derived calls from the RACE reads in MiXCR, one entry per CDR3 protein. The sample has 50,000 to 70,000 distinct CDR3 sequences; about 6.5% are singletons. Time point given: healthy volunteer bleed at 6 weeks. Unfractionated whole blood served as the source for total RNA extraction. Sequenced: whole blood. The receptors stem from a female donor in good health. Some clones in this sample may be carry-over from other donors' samples.

This clonotype occurred many times. The rearrangement joins TRBV28 to TRBJ1-5, with D tentatively TRBD1 (6 bases). In germline, CDR1 is MDHEN, CDR2 SYDVKM. This CDR3 comprises 14 residues. V was cut by 3 bases and J by 6 bases, with 12 bases left in between. The CDR3 loop reads CASSFYRDGQPQHF. The DNA of the CDR3 is TGTGCCAGCAGTTTCTACAGGGACGGTCAGCCCCAGCATTTT.

The chain is built from TRBV28 and TRBJ1-2, with D unresolved. Germline V gene sequence: CDR1 MDHEN, CDR2 SYDVKM. The CDR3 has 14 residues. The V end lost 3 bases, the J end lost 6 bases, and 14 bases lay between the germline ends. CDR3 sequence (DNA): TGTGCCAGCAGTTTGGGCGGGATTAGTCATGGCTACACCTTC. Translation gives CASSLGGISHGYTF.

This clonotype was detected many times. The chain joins TRBV12-3 or TRBV12-4 to TRBJ2-1; the D gene is possibly TRBD2 (5 bases). This CDR3 contains 16 residues. V shed 6 bases and J shed 1 base, with 16 bases lying between them. CDR3 sequence: CASSPRWAGSYNEQFF. The CDR3 DNA is TGTGCCAGCAGCCCCCGGTGGGCGGGTTCCTACAATGAGCAGTTCTTC.

To note about this clonotype: A much larger clone differs by one base, so this may be a read error. The V gene is TRBV5-1, the J gene TRBJ2-7; tentatively, D is TRBD2 (6 bases). The CDR3 spans 14 residues. CDR1 and CDR2 from the germline V gene are SGHRS and YFSETQ. V lost 5 bases and J lost 4, with 16 bases in between. CDR3 coding DNA: TGCGCCAGCAGAATGTCGGCCGGGGGTTACGAGCAGTACTTC. It encodes CASRMSAGGYEQYF.

This clonotype was counted many times. The chain uses TRBV6-5 and TRBJ2-1, with TRBD1 matching 8 bases. This CDR3 region has 15 residues. Germline trimming cut 2 bases from V and 7 bases from J; bases unmatched to any gene: 7. The V gene's germline CDR1 is MNHEY and CDR2 SVGAGI. The CDR3 loop reads CASSYGQGSGNEQFF. The CDR3 DNA reads TGTGCCAGCAGTTACGGACAGGGCTCGGGGAATGAGCAGTTCTTC.

This clonotype was seen many times. The CDR3 nucleotides are TGCGCCAGCAGCCAAGAAATATTAGGAGGGGGCAATCAGCCCCAGCATTTT. Translated, it gives CASSQEILGGGNQPQHF. The chain has TRBV4-1 and TRBJ1-5, with D possibly matching TRBD1 (5 bases). V gave up 0 bases and J gave up 2 bases, with 14 bases separating them. The CDR3 has 17 residues. Germline V gene sequence: CDR1 MGHRA, CDR2 YSYEKL.

This clonotype was detected many times. This sequence joins TRBV20-1 and TRBJ1-6, with D perhaps TRBD1 (5 bases). Deletions cut 6 bases from V and 8 bases from J, with 14 bases between. This CDR3 region has 13 residues. The V gene's germline CDR1 is DFQATT and CDR2 SNEGSKA (reference sequence). The CDR3 here is CSAGDLRDSPLHF. The DNA of the CDR3 is TGCAGTGCAGGGGACCTTCGGGATTCACCCCTCCACTTT.

This clonotype was seen only a few times. The V and J genes are TRBV7-9 and TRBJ2-4; 7 positions match TRBD2. V trimming: 3 bases; J trimming: 7 bases; junction bases outside the gene matches: 6. The germline V gene encodes CDR1 SEHNR and CDR2 FQNEAQ (reference sequence). CDR3 length: 14 residues. DNA of the CDR3: TGTGCCAGCAGCTTGAGCGGGAATGTGAACATTCAGTACTTC. This sequence encodes CASSLSGNVNIQYF.